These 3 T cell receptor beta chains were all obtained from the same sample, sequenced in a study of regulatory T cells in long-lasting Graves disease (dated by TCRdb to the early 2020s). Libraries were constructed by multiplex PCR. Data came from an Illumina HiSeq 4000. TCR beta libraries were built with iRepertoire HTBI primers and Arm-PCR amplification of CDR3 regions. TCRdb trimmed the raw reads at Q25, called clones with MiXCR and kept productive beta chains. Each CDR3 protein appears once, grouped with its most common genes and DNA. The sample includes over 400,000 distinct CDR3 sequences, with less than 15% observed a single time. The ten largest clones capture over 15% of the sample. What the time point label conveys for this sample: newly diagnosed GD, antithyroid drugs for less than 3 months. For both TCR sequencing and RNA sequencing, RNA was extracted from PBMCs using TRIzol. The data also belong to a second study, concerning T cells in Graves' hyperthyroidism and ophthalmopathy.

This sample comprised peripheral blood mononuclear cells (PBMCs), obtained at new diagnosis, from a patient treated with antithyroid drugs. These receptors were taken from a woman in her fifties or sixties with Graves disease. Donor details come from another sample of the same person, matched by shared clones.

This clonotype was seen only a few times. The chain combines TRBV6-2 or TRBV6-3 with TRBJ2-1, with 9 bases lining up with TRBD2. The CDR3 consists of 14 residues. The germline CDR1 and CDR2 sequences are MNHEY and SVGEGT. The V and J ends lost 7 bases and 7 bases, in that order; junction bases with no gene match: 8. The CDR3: CASTAIAGVNEQFF. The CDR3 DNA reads TGTGCCAGCACCGCGATAGCGGGAGTTAATGAGCAGTTCTTC.

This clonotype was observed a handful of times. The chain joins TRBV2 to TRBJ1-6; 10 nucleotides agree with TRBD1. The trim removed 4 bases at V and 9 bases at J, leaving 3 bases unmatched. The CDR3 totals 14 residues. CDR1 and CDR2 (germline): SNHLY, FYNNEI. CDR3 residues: CASSVDRGLSPLHF. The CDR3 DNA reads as TGTGCCAGCAGTGTTGACAGGGGGCTTTCACCCCTCCACTTT.

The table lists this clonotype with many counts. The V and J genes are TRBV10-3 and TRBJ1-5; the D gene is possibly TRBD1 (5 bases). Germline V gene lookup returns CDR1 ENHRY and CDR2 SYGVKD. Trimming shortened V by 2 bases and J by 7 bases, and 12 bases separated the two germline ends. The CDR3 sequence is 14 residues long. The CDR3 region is CAISEQGEFQPQHF. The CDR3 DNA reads TGTGCCATCAGTGAGCAGGGAGAATTCCAGCCCCAGCATTTT.